The 15 T cell receptor beta chains below all came from one sample that was sequenced in a study of blood T cell repertoires in COVID-19. Clones were sequenced by immunoSEQ multiplex PCR, and TCRdb holds only the in-frame ones, with some missing. In the table there are about 160,000 clones, around 89% of which are singletons. Sequenced sample: PBMCs or T cells enriched from blood (not recorded which). The source is a woman aged 45 to 65 who had recovered from COVID-19.

The chain is built from TRBV5-1 and TRBJ2-3, with TRBD2 matching 10 bases. The CDR3 runs 16 residues. CDR1 is SGHRS and CDR2 is YFSETQ in the germline V gene. V lost 4 bases to trimming and J lost 4 bases; unmatched junction nucleotides: 9. Written as DNA, the CDR3 is TGCGCCAGCAGCCCATCCTGGACTAGCGGATCAGATACGCAGTATTTT. Its protein is CASSPSWTSGSDTQYF.

CDR3 sequence reads: CASGLDKRHQYF. CDR3 DNA: TGTGCTAGTGGTTTGGACAAGCGGCACCAGTACTTC. This rearrangement joins TRBV12-5 to TRBJ2-5; the D gene is possibly TRBD2 (5 bases). The CDR3 loop spans 12 amino acids. Looked up from germline, CDR1 is LGHNT and CDR2 is FRNRAP. Trimming left V 1 base short and J 10 bases short, with 10 bases between. The full variable domain, completed using reference TRBV12-5 and TRBJ2-5, is DARVTQTPRHKVTEMGQEVTMRCQPILGHNTVFWYRQTMMQGLELLAYFRNRAPLDDSGMPKDRFSAEMPDATLATLKIQPSEPRDSAVYFCASGLDKRHQYFGPGTRLLVL.

The gene calls are TRBV5-1 and TRBJ2-2, with D hard to call. The germline V gene encodes CDR1 SGHRS and CDR2 YFSETQ. Trimming stripped 4 bases from V and 5 bases from J, with 12 bases between. This CDR3 spans 14 amino acids. The CDR3 DNA reads TGCGCCAGCAGCCCCCTATCTGTGACCGGGGAGCTGTTTTTT. Its protein is CASSPLSVTGELFF.

The chain carries TRBV24-1 and TRBJ2-7; 11 positions agree with TRBD1. Per the germline V gene, CDR1 is KGHDR and CDR2 is SFDVKD. The CDR3 runs 13 residues. J gave up 5 bases and V 9 bases, and 5 bases lay outside the gene matches. The CDR3 DNA follows: TGTGCCACCGGACAGGGGGCTCGGGACGAGCAGTACTTC. The encoded protein is CATGQGARDEQYF.

The chain employs TRBV12-3 or TRBV12-4 and TRBJ2-7; possible D gene TRBD2, 5 bases. The CDR3 runs to 12 residues. Trimming took 8 bases from V and 4 from J, leaving 12 bases between them. CDR3 protein: CASSLALYEQYF. CDR3 nucleotides: TGTGCCAGCTCCCTAGCCTTGTACGAGCAGTACTTC.

The V gene is TRBV14, the J gene TRBJ1-1, with 7 bases lining up with TRBD1. Germline trimming cut 5 bases from V and 0 bases from J; bases unmatched to any gene: 6. Germline lookup yields CDR1 SGHDN and CDR2 FVKESK. The length of the CDR3 is 15 residues. The CDR3 DNA reads as TGTGCCAGCAGCTTCTACCAGGGGGTGAACACTGAAGCTTTCTTT. This translates into CASSFYQGVNTEAFF.

The gene calls are TRBV19 and TRBJ1-2; D gene uncertain. CDR1 is LNHDA, CDR2 SQIVND, per germline (reference sequence). The CDR3 length is 13 residues. Trimming left V 3 bases short and J 2 bases short, with 7 bases between. The CDR3 loop is CASSINSNYGYTF. DNA of the CDR3: TGTGCCAGTAGTATTAACAGCAACTATGGCTACACCTTC.

Many counts were recorded for this clone. Additional DNA sequences in this sample encode the identical CDR3. V is TRBV19 and J is TRBJ1-2; 10 nucleotides agree with TRBD1. The CDR3 has 14 amino acids. Losses at the gene ends were 8 bases for V and 4 bases for J; bases not matched to a gene: 7. Per germline, CDR1 LNHDA and CDR2 SQIVND (reference sequence). CDR3 DNA sequence: TGTGCCAGTTCACTGGGACAGGGGACCTATGGCTACACCTTC. Encoded protein: CASSLGQGTYGYTF.

This chain uses TRBV6-2 or TRBV6-3 with TRBJ1-5; TRBD1 might be the D (6 bases). The CDR3 sequence is 16 residues long. V was pared by 8 bases and J by 3 bases, with 20 bases between. Germline lookup yields CDR1 MNHEY and CDR2 SVGEGT. CDR3 nucleotides: TGTGCCAGCTGCCGACTCTCCCAGGGGCTCAATCAGCCCCAGCATTTT. Translated: CASCRLSQGLNQPQHF.

V is TRBV30 and J is TRBJ2-4; D is unresolved. In germline, CDR1 is GTSNPN, CDR2 SVGIG (reference sequence). The V end lost 5 bases, the J end lost 0 bases, and 17 bases lay between the germline ends. This CDR3 has 16 residues. The CDR3 spells CAWGRFELLAKNIQYF. Here the CDR3 DNA reads TGTGCCTGGGGCCGATTTGAACTACTAGCCAAAAACATTCAGTACTTC. Full variable domain (missing parts from reference TRBV30 and TRBJ2-4): SQTIHQWPATLVQPVGSPLSLECTVEGTSNPNLYWYRQAAGRGLQLLFYSVGIGQISSEVPQNLSASRPQDRQFILSSKKLLLSDSGFYLCAWGRFELLAKNIQYFGAGTRLSVL.

The rearrangement uses TRBV4-1 and TRBJ1-2, with 10 bases that match TRBD1. The junction had 5 bases not matched to a gene; V was cut back by 0 bases and J by 4 bases. Germline V gene lookup returns CDR1 MGHRA and CDR2 YSYEKL. The CDR3 runs 16 residues. The CDR3 DNA reads TGCGCCAGCAGCCAAGAAAGAGGGACAGGGGCCTATGGCTACACCTTC. Its protein product is CASSQERGTGAYGYTF.

The V gene is TRBV2, the J gene TRBJ1-6; D uncertain. CDR3 length: 15 amino acids. Trimming pared 0 bases from V and 9 bases from J, leaving 12 bases between. CDR1 and CDR2 from the germline V gene are SNHLY and FYNNEI. CDR3 in DNA: TGTGCCAGCAGTGAAGCCCGAGGCGGTATTTCACCCCTCCACTTT. Amino acid sequence: CASSEARGGISPLHF. Combining the CDR3 with reference TRBV2 and TRBJ1-6 gives the whole variable domain EPEVTQTPSHQVTQMGQEVILRCVPISNHLYFYWYRQILGQKVEFLVSFYNNEISEKSEIFDDQFSVERPDGSNFTLKIRSTKLEDSAMYFCASSEARGGISPLHFGNGTRLTVT.

The chain is built from TRBV5-5 and TRBJ1-5; tentatively, D is TRBD1 (5 bases). Germline CDR1 SGHKS, CDR2 YYEKEE (reference sequence). The CDR3 loop spans 15 amino acids. V shed 0 bases and J shed 3 bases, with 10 bases lying between them. The CDR3 nucleotides are TGTGCCAGCAGCTTGGGGCAGGGCCTCAATCAGCCCCAGCATTTT. It codes for CASSLGQGLNQPQHF. The full variable domain, completed using reference TRBV5-5 and TRBJ1-5, is DAGVTQSPTHLIKTRGQQVTLRCSPISGHKSVSWYQQVLGQGPQFIFQYYEKEERGRGNFPDRFSARQFPNYSSELNVNALLLGDSALYLCASSLGQGLNQPQHFGDGTRLSIL.

The chain recombines TRBV11-2 with TRBJ2-7; TRBD2 is a possible D gene (5 bases). Germline V gene data show CDR1 as SGHAT and CDR2 as FQNNGV. V was trimmed by 2 bases and J by 0 bases, leaving 8 bases between them. CDR3 length: 14 amino acids. The CDR3 is CASSLTRDSYEQYF. CDR3 DNA: TGTGCCAGCAGCTTAACGAGGGACTCCTACGAGCAGTACTTC.

The rearrangement uses TRBV6-6 and TRBJ2-5, with 9 bases matching TRBD2. With V trimmed by 6 bases and J by 1 base, 6 bases remained unmatched. Germline CDR1 MNHNY, CDR2 SVGAGI (reference sequence). The CDR3 spans 15 residues. CDR3 protein: CASRGAGGIQETQYF. Written as DNA, the CDR3 is TGTGCCAGCAGGGGAGCGGGGGGCATCCAAGAGACCCAGTACTTC.